Below are 32 T cell receptor beta chains sequenced from a single sample in a study of beta chain features in type 1 diabetes. Study observations and caveats: Among all four CD4+ subsets, Type 1 diabetes patients had TCRB CDR3s that were moderately but significantly shorter.

The isolated RNA, all of it, was reverse transcribed, so expressed TCRB transcripts were what got sequenced. Libraries were prepared by immunoSEQ multiplex PCR; TCRdb keeps only in-frame clonotypes and omits some of them. The sample includes roughly 47,000 clones, approximately 40% of them seen just once. Their target antigens are unknown. Sequenced material: stem cell memory CD4+ T cells from blood. The origin of the receptors is a man aged 25 to 40 with type 1 diabetes.

J is TRBJ1-1 and V is TRBV9, with 10 bases identical to TRBD1. The V gene end was trimmed by 4 bases and the J gene end by 0 bases; junction bases not matched to a gene: 9. CDR1 and CDR2 (germline): SGDLS, YYNGEE. CDR3 length: 17 amino acids. In nucleotides, the CDR3 is TGTGCCAGCAGCTCCCCCGGGACAGGGGCTGTGAACACTGAAGCTTTCTTT. As protein: CASSSPGTGAVNTEAFF. The full variable domain, rest sourced from reference TRBV9 and TRBJ1-1, is DSGVTQTPKHLITATGQRVTLRCSPRSGDLSVYWYQQSLDQGLQFLIQYYNGEERAKGNILERFSAQQFPDLHSELNLSSLELGDSALYFCASSSPGTGAVNTEAFFGQGTRLTVV.

This clone was counted a few times. The chain is built from TRBV28 and TRBJ2-3; D not resolved. This CDR3 is built from 12 residues. V shed 7 bases and J shed 6 bases, with 11 bases lying between them. Germline lookup yields CDR1 MDHEN and CDR2 SYDVKM. DNA for the CDR3: TGTGCCAGCACCGCCCTTCAGGATACGCAGTATTTT. Translating gives CASTALQDTQYF. Filled out from reference TRBV28 and TRBJ2-3, the complete variable domain reads DVKVTQSSRYLVKRTGEKVFLECVQDMDHENMFWYRQDPGLGLRLIYFSYDVKMKEKGDIPEGYSVSREKKERFSLILESASTNQTSMYLCASTALQDTQYFGPGTRLTVL.

There are a few counts of this clone. J is TRBJ1-1 and V is TRBV7-3, with 7 positions matching TRBD1. V was clipped by 2 bases and J by 1 base; unmatched bases: 1. Germline lookup yields CDR1 SGHTA and CDR2 FQGTGA. This CDR3 spans 14 amino acids. This CDR3 reads CASSLDRENTEAFF. CDR3 nucleotide sequence: TGTGCCAGCAGCTTAGACAGGGAGAACACTGAAGCTTTCTTT.

The CDR3 sequence is CASSQGGEQYF. DNA of the CDR3: TGTGCCAGCAGCCAGGGTGGCGAGCAGTACTTC. This chain joins TRBV6-5 and TRBJ2-7, with D possibly TRBD1 on 5 matching bases. Trimming took off 6 bases at V and 6 bases at J, with 9 bases between the two ends. Germline assignment: CDR1 MNHEY and CDR2 SVGAGI. The CDR3 sequence is 11 residues long.

This chain links TRBV15 with TRBJ1-5, with D uncertain. There are 15 residues in the CDR3. V was clipped by 1 base and J by 7 bases, with 14 bases between them. CDR1 is LNHNV, CDR2 YYDKDF, per germline (reference sequence). For the CDR3, the DNA is TGTGCCACCAGCAGAGGTGAGGATGAGAGCCAGCCCCAGCATTTT. Translated, it gives CATSRGEDESQPQHF. Combining the CDR3 with reference TRBV15 and TRBJ1-5 gives the whole variable domain DAMVIQNPRYQVTQFGKPVTLSCSQTLNHNVMYWYQQKSSQAPKLLFHYYDKDFNNEADTPDNFQSRRPNTSFCFLDIRSPGLGDTAMYLCATSRGEDESQPQHFGDGTRLSIL.

V gene TRBV7-9 combines with J gene TRBJ2-2; tentatively, D is TRBD1 (5 bases). CDR3 size: 14 residues. Germline CDR1 SEHNR, CDR2 FQNEAQ (reference sequence). Trimming pared 6 bases from V and 7 bases from J, leaving 15 bases between. CDR3 amino acids: CASRWKQAFGELFF. CDR3 sequence (DNA): TGTGCCAGCAGGTGGAAACAGGCGTTCGGGGAGCTGTTTTTT.

V and J are TRBV6-5 and TRBJ1-1; D is possibly TRBD1 (5 bases). The V gene's germline CDR1 is MNHEY and CDR2 SVGAGI. V lost 5 bases and J 1 base, leaving 14 bases between the germline ends. CDR3 length: 15 amino acids. The CDR3 nucleotides are TGTGCCAGCAGTAACCAGGGAGGTGCGAACACTGAAGCTTTCTTT. It is translated as CASSNQGGANTEAFF.

The chain combines TRBV7-6 with TRBJ2-7, with a tentative D call TRBD1 (6 bases). The CDR3 is made up of 15 amino acids. The V end lost 5 bases, the J end lost 2 bases, and 16 bases lay between the germline ends. Germline V gene data show CDR1 as SGHVS and CDR2 as FNYEAQ. The DNA of the CDR3 is TGTGCCAGCAGCCCAGTGTGGACAGAAACCTACGAGCAGTACTTC. Its translation is CASSPVWTETYEQYF.

The chain employs TRBV18 and TRBJ2-5; D is unresolved. The CDR3 covers 16 residues. The V and J ends lost 2 bases and 5 bases respectively, with 18 bases between them. Germline-derived CDR1 and CDR2 are KGHSH and LQKENI. The chain's CDR3 is CASSPRSASHEETQYF. CDR3 DNA: TGTGCCAGCTCACCAAGGAGCGCGTCGCACGAGGAGACCCAGTACTTC. The full variable domain, its missing parts supplied by reference TRBV18 and TRBJ2-5, is NAGVMQNPRHLVRRRGQEARLRCSPMKGHSHVYWYRQLPEEGLKFMVYLQKENIIDESGMPKERFSAEFPKEGPSILRIQQVVRGDSAAYFCASSPRSASHEETQYFGPGTRLLVL.

This clone turned up a few times. This chain joins TRBV14 and TRBJ2-7; a possible D gene is TRBD2 (6 bases). Per the germline V gene, CDR1 is SGHDN and CDR2 is FVKESK. The ends were cut back, 3 bases at V and 7 bases at J, with 13 bases in the middle. The CDR3 has 13 residues. CDR3 coding DNA: TGTGCCAGCAGCCATTTCGGGACTTGGGAGCAGTACTTC. Its translation: CASSHFGTWEQYF.

V and J are TRBV7-2 and TRBJ1-5; possibly TRBD1 for D (6 bases). CDR3 length equals 14 residues. The germline gives CDR1 SGHTA, CDR2 FQGNSA. V was cut by 5 bases and J by 5 bases, with 13 bases left in between. The CDR3 bases are TGTGCCAGCAGCCCTACAGGGATGGATCAGCCCCAGCATTTT. Translation gives CASSPTGMDQPQHF.

The genes are TRBV4-1 and TRBJ2-7, with 14 bases matching TRBD2. Looked up from germline, CDR1 is MGHRA and CDR2 is YSYEKL. With V trimmed by 1 base and J by 3 bases, 14 bases remained unmatched. The CDR3 has 20 residues. The CDR3 DNA follows: TGCGCCAGCAGCCAAGGGGATTGGACTAGCGGGAGGTATCCTTACTACGAGCAGTACTTC. Encoded protein: CASSQGDWTSGRYPYYEQYF.

The rearrangement joins TRBV5-1 to TRBJ2-2, with D tentatively TRBD2 (5 bases). Trimming removed 5 bases at V and 3 bases at J, with 14 bases between. The CDR3 totals 15 residues. Germline CDR1 SGHRS, CDR2 YFSETQ. CDR3 DNA: TGCGCCAGCAGACATGGAGGACGGTACACCGGGGAGCTGTTTTTT. This encodes CASRHGGRYTGELFF.

This clone was seen a few times. CDR3 coding DNA: TGCGCCAGCAGCTTGGAAGTGATGGCGGTCACTGAAGCTTTCTTT. Translating it yields CASSLEVMAVTEAFF. The chain links TRBV5-1 to TRBJ1-1; unclear D gene. The ends were cut back, 0 bases at V and 4 bases at J, with 13 bases in the middle. This CDR3 has 15 amino acids. Looked up from germline, CDR1 is SGHRS and CDR2 is YFSETQ.

This clone was detected only a few times. The chain links TRBV7-9 to TRBJ1-2; TRBD1 matches 8 bases. This CDR3 has 13 amino acids. Germline-derived CDR1 and CDR2 are SEHNR and FQNEAQ (reference sequence). V trimming: 5 bases; J trimming: 7 bases; junction bases outside the gene matches: 6. CDR3 amino acids: CASSLQGDSGYTF. CDR3 nucleotides: TGTGCCAGCAGCCTACAGGGGGATTCTGGCTACACCTTC.

The rearrangement joins TRBV7-8 to TRBJ2-5; 7 nucleotides agree with TRBD1. This CDR3 is built from 14 residues. Unmatched junction bases numbered 5, after V lost 1 base and J lost 6 bases. Per germline, CDR1 SGHVS and CDR2 FQNEAQ. The CDR3 loop is CASSLVETGKTQYF. In nucleotides, the CDR3 is TGTGCCAGCAGCTTAGTTGAGACAGGGAAGACCCAGTACTTC.

The chain recombines TRBV18 with TRBJ1-1; 7 nucleotides line up with TRBD1. The V segment lost 3 bases and the J segment 1 base; nucleotides outside the gene matches: 8. CDR1 is KGHSH and CDR2 is LQKENI in the germline V gene. The CDR3 is 16 amino acids. The CDR3 DNA sequence: TGTGCCAGCTCACCTCCGAACAGGGGCGAGAACACTGAAGCTTTCTTT. This translates into CASSPPNRGENTEAFF.

The chain recombines TRBV6-5 with TRBJ1-2; D gene unclear. V lost 4 bases and J lost 6, with 9 bases in between. Germline assignment: CDR1 MNHEY and CDR2 SVGAGI. The CDR3 loop spans 12 amino acids. The CDR3 coding sequence is TGTGCCAGCAGTTCCGGGGTACATGGCTACACCTTC. It translates to CASSSGVHGYTF.

This clone was observed a few times. The rearrangement joins TRBV20-1 to TRBJ2-7; D is perhaps TRBD1 (5 bases). Germline CDR1 and CDR2: DFQATT and SNEGSKA (reference sequence). This CDR3 has 11 amino acids. Trimming took off 5 bases at V and 6 bases at J, with 11 bases between the two ends. The CDR3, as DNA: TGCAGTGCTGGCCAGGGTGCCGAGCAGTACTTC. Its protein is CSAGQGAEQYF.

The chain recombines TRBV2 with TRBJ2-1; no clear D gene. Trimming removed 7 bases at V and 0 bases at J, with 7 bases between. The CDR3 spans 13 residues. Germline V gene lookup returns CDR1 SNHLY and CDR2 FYNNEI. The CDR3 DNA reads as TGTGCCAGCAACCTAGACTCCTACAATGAGCAGTTCTTC. Its translation is CASNLDSYNEQFF. Full variable domain (outside the CDR3, taken from reference TRBV2 and TRBJ2-1): EPEVTQTPSHQVTQMGQEVILRCVPISNHLYFYWYRQILGQKVEFLVSFYNNEISEKSEIFDDQFSVERPDGSNFTLKIRSTKLEDSAMYFCASNLDSYNEQFFGPGTRLTVL.

CDR3 sequence reads: CSVEAGGVYEQYF. The CDR3 nucleotides read TGCAGCGTTGAGGCAGGGGGCGTCTACGAGCAGTACTTC. The chain uses TRBV29-1 and TRBJ2-7, with TRBD1 matching 8 bases. Germline CDR1 and CDR2: SQVTM and ANQGSEA. The CDR3 extends over 13 amino acids. With V trimmed by 3 bases and J by 3 bases, 4 bases remained unmatched.

This clone was recorded only once. This chain connects TRBV6-6 to TRBJ2-7; 8 nucleotides align to TRBD2. This CDR3 region has 14 residues. The germline gives CDR1 MNHNY, CDR2 SVGAGI (reference sequence). V shed 5 bases, J shed 2 bases, and the junction held 5 bases outside the gene matches. In DNA, the CDR3 is TGTGCCAGCAGTGCGGGACTAGGGACCTACGAGCAGTACTTC. This sequence encodes CASSAGLGTYEQYF.

This clone was observed a single time. This chain links TRBV5-1 with TRBJ2-5, with 10 bases aligning to TRBD2. V lost 4 bases and J lost 6; bases outside the gene matches: 12. From germline, CDR1 is SGHRS and CDR2 YFSETQ. The CDR3 totals 16 residues. Here the CDR3 reads CASSRPTLAGVKTQYF. The CDR3 DNA reads TGCGCCAGCAGCCGACCAACCCTAGCGGGAGTAAAGACCCAGTACTTC.

This clone was observed a few times. The V and J genes are TRBV7-9 and TRBJ1-1; 7 positions agree with TRBD1. CDR3 size: 18 residues. The J segment lost 0 bases and the V segment lost 4 bases, leaving 14 bases of the junction unmatched. The germline V gene encodes CDR1 SEHNR and CDR2 FQNEAQ (reference sequence). CDR3 amino acids: CASSSISTGYLMNTEAFF. The CDR3 region has the DNA TGTGCCAGCAGCTCAATATCGACAGGGTATTTGATGAACACTGAAGCTTTCTTT.

The CDR3 protein is CSASRSYGYTF. In nucleotides, the CDR3 is TGCAGCGCCAGTCGGAGTTATGGCTACACCTTC. This rearrangement joins TRBV29-1 to TRBJ1-2; D is uncertain. V lost 7 bases and J 5 bases, leaving 11 bases between the germline ends. Germline CDR1 SQVTM, CDR2 ANQGSEA. The CDR3 has 11 amino acids.

The V gene is TRBV7-9, the J gene TRBJ1-1; the match to TRBD1 covers 7 bases. The CDR3 totals 12 residues. CDR1 and CDR2 from the germline V gene are SEHNR and FQNEAQ (reference sequence). The V gene end was trimmed by 5 bases and the J gene end by 8 bases; junction bases not matched to a gene: 5. CDR3 residues: CASSARTGEAFF. The CDR3 DNA reads as TGTGCCAGCAGCGCGCGGACAGGCGAAGCTTTCTTT.

This chain links TRBV5-1 with TRBJ2-3, with 8 bases fitting TRBD1. Trimming at V came to 4 bases and at J to 6 bases, leaving 7 bases not matched to a gene. The CDR3 loop spans 14 amino acids. Germline-derived CDR1 and CDR2 are SGHRS and YFSETQ. The CDR3 loop is CASSRGQDFDTQYF. CDR3 DNA: TGCGCCAGCAGCAGGGGACAGGACTTCGATACGCAGTATTTT.

V usage is TRBV6-5 and J usage is TRBJ1-1, with D perhaps TRBD1 (5 bases). CDR3 length equals 15 residues. From germline, CDR1 is MNHEY and CDR2 SVGAGI. V lost 2 bases, J lost 0 bases, and 10 bases lay in between. CDR3 in DNA: TGTGCCAGCAGTTACCAGGGAATTTTGAACACTGAAGCTTTCTTT. Residues: CASSYQGILNTEAFF.

The chain employs TRBV9 and TRBJ2-7; TRBD2 matches at 9 bases. Germline V gene data show CDR1 as SGDLS and CDR2 as YYNGEE. There are 17 residues in the CDR3. The V segment lost 0 bases and the J segment 4 bases; nucleotides outside the gene matches: 11. The CDR3 spells CASSVGGSGSPVYEQYF. CDR3 coding DNA: TGTGCCAGCAGCGTAGGAGGTAGCGGGAGTCCGGTATACGAGCAGTACTTC.

This clone has only a few counts. This chain joins TRBV5-4 and TRBJ2-1, with no clear D. The CDR3 has 15 residues. Trimming left V 2 bases short and J 13 bases short, with 22 bases between. In germline, CDR1 is SGHNT, CDR2 YYREEE (reference sequence). The CDR3 nucleotides read TGTGCCAGCAGCTTAGAGGTTCTCCCCTTGGAAGCACAGTTCTTC. This codes for CASSLEVLPLEAQFF.

The genes are TRBV5-1 and TRBJ1-3; 7 bases line up with TRBD1. CDR1 is SGHRS, CDR2 YFSETQ, per germline. The CDR3 has 14 residues. The V and J ends lost 4 bases and 4 bases, in that order; junction bases with no gene match: 5. CDR3 loop: CASSATGEGNTIYF. Written as DNA, the CDR3 is TGCGCCAGCAGCGCCACAGGGGAAGGAAACACCATATATTTT.

CDR3 region: CASSFGLADYNEQFF. CDR3 in DNA: TGTGCCAGCAGCTTTGGACTAGCGGATTACAATGAGCAGTTCTTC. V is TRBV7-3 and J is TRBJ2-1; 10 nucleotides align to TRBD2. CDR3 length: 15 amino acids. V lost 3 bases, J lost 4 bases, and 3 bases stayed unmatched. Germline V gives CDR1 SGHTA, CDR2 FQGTGA.